This T cell receptor (beta chain) was sequenced during a study of shared clonotypes between healthy human individuals. At the level of the study: Three CD4 naive, three CD4 memory, two CD8 naive and one CD8 memory plate were used per donor.

Notes on the study in general: Sharing of clonotypes among donors was expected to vary with sequencing depth.

V dropped 6 bases and J dropped 0; count of bases not matched to a gene: 5. The germline CDR1 and CDR2 sequences are SNHLY and FYNNEI. The CDR3 has 15 amino acids. With respect to this clone: The antigen is unknown.

Profiled with immunoSEQ multiplex PCR; TCRdb holds only in-frame clones, not every one. The repertoire holds roughly 2 million clones, with 90% to 96% as singletons. This sequence originates from a man aged 18 to 29 in good health. The chain couples TRBV2 to TRBJ2-1; TRBD2 matches at 7 bases. Sequencing used naive CD4+ T cells sorted from blood. Subset: CD45RA+ positively selected. In nucleotides, the CDR3 is TGTGCCAGCAGGATAGCGGGTGGCTCCTACAATGAGCAGTTCTTC. This codes for CASRIAGGSYNEQFF. Based on the CDR3 plus reference TRBV2 and TRBJ2-1, the full variable domain is EPEVTQTPSHQVTQMGQEVILRCVPISNHLYFYWYRQILGQKVEFLVSFYNNEISEKSEIFDDQFSVERPDGSNFTLKIRSTKLEDSAMYFCASRIAGGSYNEQFFGPGTRLTVL.